The 9 T cell receptor beta chains in this list originate from one sample, sequenced in a study of T cell responses to AZD1222 COVID-19 vaccine. Sequencing used immunoSEQ multiplex PCR; TCRdb keeps in-frame clones, though not all of them. The sample consists of some 67,000 clones, 83% of them appearing once. The input for sequencing was peripheral blood, taken 28 days after the second AZD1222 dose. The receptor set was obtained from an adult who received the AZD1222 COVID-19 vaccine.

This chain links TRBV11-2 with TRBJ2-3; tentatively, D is TRBD2 (7 bases). The CDR3 totals 13 residues. V lost 4 bases to trimming and J lost 6 bases, with 11 bases between them. Germline assignment: CDR1 SGHAT and CDR2 FQNNGV. The CDR3 reads CASSWGGGDTQYF. In DNA form, the CDR3 reads TGTGCCAGCAGCTGGGGAGGGGGTGATACGCAGTATTTT.

The V and J genes are TRBV7-9 and TRBJ1-2; 9 bases align to TRBD1. From germline, CDR1 is SEHNR and CDR2 FQNEAQ (reference sequence). This CDR3 has 15 amino acids. The V and J ends lost 3 bases and 2 bases, in that order; junction bases with no gene match: 4. The CDR3 region has the DNA TGTGCCAGCAGCTTGGGACAGGGCCTCAACTATGGCTACACCTTC. Residues: CASSLGQGLNYGYTF.

This clone came up once. This chain uses TRBV28 with TRBJ2-5; 8 nucleotides align to TRBD2. This CDR3 spans 13 amino acids. Germline V gives CDR1 MDHEN, CDR2 SYDVKM. The junction had 3 bases not matched to a gene; V was cut back by 4 bases and J by 5 bases. The CDR3 sequence is CASSWTSRETQYF. Written as DNA, the CDR3 is TGTGCCAGCAGTTGGACTAGCAGGGAGACCCAGTACTTC.

The chain carries TRBV19 and TRBJ2-1, with D maybe TRBD1 (5 bases). This CDR3 has 16 amino acids. Germline lookup yields CDR1 LNHDA and CDR2 SQIVND (reference sequence). Trimming shortened V by 1 base and J by 6 bases, and 16 bases separated the two germline ends. This chain's CDR3 is CASSIAGLIRGNEQFF. The CDR3 DNA reads TGTGCCAGTAGTATAGCGGGTCTTATAAGGGGCAATGAGCAGTTCTTC. The variable domain in full, with the rest retrieved from reference TRBV19 and TRBJ2-1, is DGGITQSPKYLFRKEGQNVTLSCEQNLNHDAMYWYRQDPGQGLRLIYYSQIVNDFQKGDIAEGYSVSREKKESFPLTVTSAQKNPTAFYLCASSIAGLIRGNEQFFGPGTRLTVL.

This rearrangement joins TRBV13 to TRBJ1-4, with D tentatively TRBD1 (5 bases). This CDR3 comprises 13 residues. Per germline, CDR1 PRHDT and CDR2 FYEKMQ (reference sequence). The V gene lost 10 bases and the J gene lost 4 bases, with 13 bases spanning the gap. CDR3 region: CATRGQNNEKLFF. CDR3 DNA sequence: TGTGCCACCCGGGGCCAAAATAATGAAAAACTGTTTTTT.

CDR3: CASSQVLVNTEAFF. The CDR3 DNA follows: TGCGCCAGCAGCCAAGTTTTAGTGAACACTGAAGCTTTCTTT. The chain recombines TRBV4-1 with TRBJ1-1; no reliable D call. V lost 1 base and J 0 bases, leaving 6 bases between the germline ends. Germline V gene data show CDR1 as MGHRA and CDR2 as YSYEKL. This CDR3 is built from 14 residues.

The chain is built from TRBV11-2 and TRBJ2-7; D remains ambiguous. V lost 5 bases and J lost 7, with 21 bases in between. The CDR3 has 15 residues. The germline CDR1 and CDR2 sequences are SGHAT and FQNNGV. The CDR3 loop is CASSLSGPLPREQYF. For the CDR3, the DNA is TGTGCCAGCAGCCTATCAGGTCCCCTACCGCGGGAGCAGTACTTC. Together with reference TRBV11-2 and TRBJ2-7, the CDR3 gives the full variable domain: EAGVAQSPRYKIIEKRQSVAFWCNPISGHATLYWYQQILGQGPKLLIQFQNNGVVDDSQLPKDRFSAERLKGVDSTLKIQPAKLEDSAVYLCASSLSGPLPREQYFGPGTRLTVT.

This clone was picked up a small number of times. This sequence joins TRBV6-1 and TRBJ1-1; D unclear. This CDR3 comprises 15 residues. The germline V and J ends were trimmed by 2 bases and 1 base, with 11 bases remaining between them. The V gene's germline CDR1 is MNHNS and CDR2 SASEGT. CDR3 sequence: CASSESHTENTEAFF. CDR3 DNA: TGTGCCAGCAGTGAATCACACACGGAGAACACTGAAGCTTTCTTT.

V and J are TRBV5-6 and TRBJ1-4; D unresolved. Germline V lookup: CDR1 SGHDT, CDR2 YYEEEE. The CDR3 extends over 16 amino acids. V lost 5 bases, J lost 3 bases, and 17 bases lay in between. For the CDR3, the DNA is TGTGCCAGCAGTCTTGAAAGGGCGCGTGCTAATGAAAAACTGTTTTTT. It yields the protein CASSLERARANEKLFF.